This TCR beta chain stems from a study of blood T cell repertoires in COVID-19. The CDR3 is 15 residues long. Germline assignment: CDR1 MNHEY and CDR2 SVGAGI. Assay used: immunoSEQ multiplex PCR; TCRdb lists only in-frame clones, some missing. Among about 230,000 clones, 75% to 85% were seen once, and the ten largest hold under 1.5%. Details on this clone: The junction does not match germline at one end; this may be a read error.

Sequences were obtained from peripheral blood. This rearrangement joins TRBV6-5 to TRBJ1-1, with a possible D match to TRBD1 (5 bases). The source of this sequence is a woman aged 40 to 50 who had recovered from COVID-19. CDR3 bases: TGTGCCAGCAGTTACTTGGGATCAGGGAACAGTGAAGCTTTCTTT. It encodes CASSYLGSGNSEAFF.